The following is a T cell receptor (beta chain) sequence with its context. This sample stems from a study of blood T cell repertoires in COVID-19. At the level of the study: Acute and convalescent COVID-19 samples came from the United States, Italy and Spain. T cells, B-cell-depleted T cells, or PBMCs provided the cDNA or gDNA that served as material.

The CDR3 contains 17 residues. V lost 2 bases, J lost 0 bases, and 16 bases lay in between. Germline V gene data show CDR1 as MNHNS and CDR2 as SASEGT. Source study methods: Reference gene primers were amplified, and this amplification served to estimate nucleated cell counts. TCRdb's copy holds only in-frame clones and misses some; the assay was immunoSEQ multiplex PCR. D and trimming were read from the DNA, whereas the V and J calls and clone size are those reported in that table. The table lists 310,000 or so clones, about 83% of them singletons. The sample taken for sequencing was peripheral blood. This clonotype originated in a woman aged 50 to 65 with acute or convalescent COVID-19. The V and J genes are TRBV6-1 and TRBJ1-1; TRBD1 is a possible D gene (5 bases). The CDR3 loop reads CASSEKRDLSMNTEAFF. CDR3 DNA sequence: TGTGCCAGCAGTGAAAAAAGGGACTTATCCATGAACACTGAAGCTTTCTTT.